A single sample gave rise to the 6 T cell receptor beta chains below, sequenced in a study of read filtering for tumor transcriptome and immune sequencing. The library was built from roughly 400 ng RNA with molecular barcoded adaptors for alpha/delta and beta/gamma chains. A single record per CDR3 protein comes from TCRdb applying MiXCR to the reads. The sample carries some 43,000 distinct CDR3 sequences, around an eighth recorded once. Material: a population of CD138-negative cells sorted from bone marrow. These receptors were collected from a donor at least 40 years old with multiple myeloma.

This clonotype was seen ten or more times. The V call is TRBV20-1, the J call TRBJ2-7, with TRBD2 identical over 9 bases. Germline V lookup: CDR1 DFQATT, CDR2 SNEGSKA (reference sequence). The CDR3 contains 16 residues. V shed 0 bases, J shed 5 bases, and the junction held 11 bases outside the gene matches. The CDR3 DNA sequence: TGCAGTGCTAGAGATCACCTAGCGGGATATGGGAACGAGCAGTACTTC. This sequence encodes CSARDHLAGYGNEQYF.

This clonotype was recorded at least ten times. V is TRBV20-1 and J is TRBJ2-1; possibly TRBD2 for D (5 bases). Germline CDR1 DFQATT, CDR2 SNEGSKA (reference sequence). CDR3 length equals 12 residues. Trimming took 0 bases from V and 9 from J, leaving 9 bases between them. This CDR3 reads CSARDLGVEQFF. CDR3 nucleotides: TGCAGTGCTAGAGATTTGGGAGTTGAGCAGTTCTTC.

In its sample, this clonotype was seen many times. V and J are TRBV7-8 and TRBJ2-1; D is perhaps TRBD1 (6 bases). CDR1 is SGHVS, CDR2 FQNEAQ, per germline. The CDR3 length is 15 residues. V was cut by 5 bases and J by 1 base, with 12 bases left in between. For the CDR3, the DNA is TGTGCCAGCAGCCCGATCACAGGGTCCTACAATGAGCAGTTCTTC. This encodes CASSPITGSYNEQFF.

In its sample, this clonotype was seen many times. V gene TRBV20-1 combines with J gene TRBJ2-1; 7 bases are shared with TRBD2. Germline CDR1 reads DFQATT; CDR2 reads SNEGSKA (reference sequence). This CDR3 has 15 residues. After removal of 1 base from V and 7 bases from J, the junction contained 10 bases not matched to a gene. The CDR3 DNA follows: TGCAGTGCTAGAGCCCGTCCGGCGGGAGCTAATGAGCAGTTCTTC. Translation: CSARARPAGANEQFF.

Many counts were recorded for this clonotype. This may be a read error: a much more frequent sequence differs by one nucleotide. V usage is TRBV20-1 and J usage is TRBJ2-3; perhaps TRBD1 as D (5 bases). CDR1 is DFQATT, CDR2 SNEGSKA, per germline (reference sequence). This CDR3 region has 14 residues. Trimming shortened V by 6 bases and J by 8 bases, and 21 bases separated the two germline ends. CDR3 loop: CSAPSQGRAGTQYF. CDR3 nucleotides: TGCAGTGCACCGTCGCAGGGCAGAGCAGGTACGCAGTATTTT.

This clonotype was seen at least ten times. The V and J genes are TRBV6-2 or TRBV6-3 and TRBJ2-1, with 12 bases that match TRBD2. CDR1 is MNHEY, CDR2 SVGEGT, per germline. The CDR3 sequence is 14 residues long. J was trimmed by 7 bases and V by 7 bases; bases with no gene match: 5. The CDR3 protein is CASKTSGRWNEQFF. CDR3 in DNA: TGTGCCAGCAAAACTAGCGGGAGGTGGAATGAGCAGTTCTTC.